A selection of T cell receptor beta chains follows, all from one sample in a study of T cells in Graves' hyperthyroidism and ophthalmopathy. TCRdb ran MiXCR on the multiplex PCR reads and lists one entry per CDR3 protein. The table shows more than 500,000 distinct CDR3 sequences, with about 16% occurring only once. The sequenced sample consisted of blood. The source is a woman under 40 with Graves' ophthalmopathy. CDR3s include the opening cysteine and the closing phenylalanine or tryptophan. D genes are given only for firm matches.

d_gene: TRBD1; v_gene: TRBV20-1; j_gene: TRBJ1-5; CDR3aa: CSAKSPGTENQPQHF
d_gene: TRBD1; v_gene: TRBV6-6; j_gene: TRBJ2-3; CDR3aa: CASSYDLTGGLDTQYF
d_gene: .; v_gene: TRBV5-6; j_gene: TRBJ1-4; CDR3aa: CASSFYTATNEKLFF
d_gene: .; v_gene: TRBV20-1; j_gene: TRBJ1-1; CDR3aa: CSARYRWGTEAFF
d_gene: TRBD2; v_gene: TRBV30; j_gene: TRBJ2-7; CDR3aa: CAWTGLASSYEQYF
d_gene: TRBD1; v_gene: TRBV20-1; j_gene: TRBJ2-1; CDR3aa: CSARGQGASYNEQFF
d_gene: .; v_gene: TRBV7-2; j_gene: TRBJ2-3; CDR3aa: CASNSAGYTQYF
d_gene: .; v_gene: TRBV19; j_gene: TRBJ2-3; CDR3aa: CASSMVYRTSTDTQYF
d_gene: .; v_gene: TRBV24-1; j_gene: TRBJ2-7; CDR3aa: CATSDPQQGAEQYF
d_gene: .; v_gene: TRBV10-3; j_gene: TRBJ2-1; CDR3aa: CAISESRDGSYNEQFF
d_gene: .; v_gene: TRBV12-3/TRBV12-4; j_gene: TRBJ2-5; CDR3aa: CASGPGDTNVETQYF
d_gene: .; v_gene: TRBV7-9; j_gene: TRBJ2-5; CDR3aa: CASSYQGKVVGETQYF
d_gene: .; v_gene: TRBV3-1; j_gene: TRBJ1-4; CDR3aa: CASSQQGQILFF
d_gene: .; v_gene: TRBV15; j_gene: TRBJ2-2; CDR3aa: CATSRAQGGLFF
d_gene: TRBD1; v_gene: TRBV27; j_gene: TRBJ2-3; CDR3aa: CASSPELTGVGTDTQYF
d_gene: TRBD2; v_gene: TRBV20-1; j_gene: TRBJ2-3; CDR3aa: CSARLTSGRDTQYF
d_gene: TRBD1; v_gene: TRBV20-1; j_gene: TRBJ1-5; CDR3aa: CSVWGGTGIQPQHF
d_gene: TRBD2; v_gene: TRBV11-3; j_gene: TRBJ2-1; CDR3aa: CASSLVLAGGNDEQFF
d_gene: .; v_gene: TRBV24-1; j_gene: TRBJ2-5; CDR3aa: CATSRWDGETQYF
d_gene: .; v_gene: TRBV4-1; j_gene: TRBJ1-5; CDR3aa: CASSQPLDQPQHF
d_gene: .; v_gene: TRBV5-4; j_gene: TRBJ2-3; CDR3aa: CASSLSGARTDTQYF
d_gene: .; v_gene: TRBV12-3/TRBV12-4; j_gene: TRBJ1-2; CDR3aa: CASSFSANYGYTF
d_gene: .; v_gene: TRBV5-5; j_gene: TRBJ2-7; CDR3aa: CASSFSGPPYEQYF
d_gene: .; v_gene: TRBV9; j_gene: TRBJ2-7; CDR3aa: CASSVGGSYEQYF
d_gene: .; v_gene: TRBV7-2; j_gene: TRBJ1-5; CDR3aa: CASSLRAGQNQPQHF
d_gene: .; v_gene: TRBV5-6; j_gene: TRBJ2-2; CDR3aa: CASSLAAPGELFF
d_gene: .; v_gene: TRBV28; j_gene: TRBJ1-4; CDR3aa: CASSTVRALNEKLFF
d_gene: TRBD1; v_gene: TRBV6-1; j_gene: TRBJ2-7; CDR3aa: CASSMGQVYEQYF
d_gene: .; v_gene: TRBV3-1; j_gene: TRBJ2-7; CDR3aa: CASSGLGDRSEQYF
d_gene: .; v_gene: TRBV19; j_gene: TRBJ2-7; CDR3aa: CASSIRRSGLYEQYF
d_gene: TRBD1; v_gene: TRBV27; j_gene: TRBJ1-6; CDR3aa: CASSRLVGTGGRSPLHF
d_gene: TRBD2; v_gene: TRBV7-2; j_gene: TRBJ2-7; CDR3aa: CASSRETSGYEQYF
d_gene: .; v_gene: TRBV29-1; j_gene: TRBJ2-6; CDR3aa: CSGRTSGANVLTF
d_gene: TRBD2; v_gene: TRBV6-1; j_gene: TRBJ2-1; CDR3aa: CASSLAGDFSYNEQFF
d_gene: TRBD1; v_gene: TRBV19; j_gene: TRBJ2-7; CDR3aa: CASSIDAQGAGYEQYF
d_gene: TRBD2; v_gene: TRBV6-5; j_gene: TRBJ2-7; CDR3aa: CASSYGRAGESYEQYF